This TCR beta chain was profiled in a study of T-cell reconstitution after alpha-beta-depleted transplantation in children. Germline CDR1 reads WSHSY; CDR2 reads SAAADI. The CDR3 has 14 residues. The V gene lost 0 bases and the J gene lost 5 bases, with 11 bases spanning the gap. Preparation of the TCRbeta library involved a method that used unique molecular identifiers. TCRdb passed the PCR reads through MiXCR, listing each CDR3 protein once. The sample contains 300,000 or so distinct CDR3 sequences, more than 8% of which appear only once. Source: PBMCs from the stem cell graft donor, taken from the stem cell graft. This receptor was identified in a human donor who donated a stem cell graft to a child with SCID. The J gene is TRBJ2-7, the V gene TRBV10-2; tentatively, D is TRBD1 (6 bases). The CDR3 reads CASSESQGVNEQYF. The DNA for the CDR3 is TGCGCCAGCAGTGAGTCACAGGGCGTCAACGAGCAGTACTTC.